This T cell receptor beta chain comes out of a study of early T cells in non-severe SARS-CoV-2 infection. Findings of the study overall: Anti-spike CD8 responses were favored in VDJdb matching, and private and CD4 specificities were missed.

This clonotype was observed a few times. Its antigen is still unknown. The library protocol tagged individual cDNA molecules with unique molecular identifiers. One entry per CDR3 protein, called by TCRdb with MiXCR from the 5' RACE reads. Of around 40,000 distinct CDR3 sequences listed, 11% are singletons. The specimen was whole blood. This TCR was sampled from an adult who was a healthcare worker with PCR-confirmed SARS-CoV-2 infection or an uninfected control (not recorded which).

The CDR3 is CAWSFGLAGGTADTQYF. For the CDR3, the DNA is TGTGCCTGGAGTTTCGGACTAGCGGGGGGGACGGCAGATACGCAGTATTTT. This rearrangement joins TRBV30 to TRBJ2-3, with 15 bases aligning to TRBD2. The CDR3 loop spans 17 amino acids. J lost 4 bases, V lost 2 bases, and 7 bases had no gene match. The germline CDR1 and CDR2 sequences are GTSNPN and SVGIG (reference sequence). The full variable domain, in which reference TRBV30 and TRBJ2-3 provide the parts outside the CDR3, is SQTIHQWPATLVQPVGSPLSLECTVEGTSNPNLYWYRQAAGRGLQLLFYSVGIGQISSEVPQNLSASRPQDRQFILSSKKLLLSDSGFYLCAWSFGLAGGTADTQYFGPGTRLTVL.